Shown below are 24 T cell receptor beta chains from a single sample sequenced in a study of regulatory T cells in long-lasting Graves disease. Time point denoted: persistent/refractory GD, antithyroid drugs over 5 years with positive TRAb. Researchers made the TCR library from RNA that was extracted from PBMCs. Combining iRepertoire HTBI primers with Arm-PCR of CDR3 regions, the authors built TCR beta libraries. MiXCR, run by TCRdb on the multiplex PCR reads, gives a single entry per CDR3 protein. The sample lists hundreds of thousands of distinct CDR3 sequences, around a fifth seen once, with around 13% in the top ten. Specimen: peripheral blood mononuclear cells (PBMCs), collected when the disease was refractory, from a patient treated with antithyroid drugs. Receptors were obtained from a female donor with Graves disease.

CDR3 coding DNA: TGTGCCAGCAGTTCAGAGGGGGGAACTGAAGCTTTCTTT. Translated, it gives CASSSEGGTEAFF. The V and J genes are TRBV28 and TRBJ1-1; possibly TRBD1 for D (6 bases). Germline CDR1 is MDHEN and CDR2 is SYDVKM. The CDR3 loop spans 13 amino acids. The V gene lost 4 bases and the J gene lost 5 bases, with 11 bases spanning the gap.

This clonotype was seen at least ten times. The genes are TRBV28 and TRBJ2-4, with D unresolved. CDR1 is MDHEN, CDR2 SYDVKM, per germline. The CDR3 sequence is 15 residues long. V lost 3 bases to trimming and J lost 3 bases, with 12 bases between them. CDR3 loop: CASSLQGEFKNIQYF. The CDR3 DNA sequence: TGTGCCAGCAGTTTGCAAGGAGAGTTCAAAAACATTCAGTACTTC.

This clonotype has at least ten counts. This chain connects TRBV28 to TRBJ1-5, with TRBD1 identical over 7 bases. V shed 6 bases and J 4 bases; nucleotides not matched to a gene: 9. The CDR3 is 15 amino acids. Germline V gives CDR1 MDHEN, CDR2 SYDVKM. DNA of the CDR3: TGTGCCAGCAGCCCACCGTCAGGGGGGAATCAGCCCCAGCATTTT. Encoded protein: CASSPPSGGNQPQHF. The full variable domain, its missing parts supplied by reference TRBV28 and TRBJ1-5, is DVKVTQSSRYLVKRTGEKVFLECVQDMDHENMFWYRQDPGLGLRLIYFSYDVKMKEKGDIPEGYSVSREKKERFSLILESASTNQTSMYLCASSPPSGGNQPQHFGDGTRLSIL.

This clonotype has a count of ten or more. CDR3 sequence (DNA): TGTGCCAGCAGCTTAATGGAGGACACTGAAGCTTTCTTT. This codes for CASSLMEDTEAFF. This rearrangement joins TRBV11-2 to TRBJ1-1, with D unresolved. V was pared by 2 bases and J by 3 bases, with 7 bases between. The CDR3 runs 13 residues. Germline CDR1 and CDR2: SGHAT and FQNNGV.

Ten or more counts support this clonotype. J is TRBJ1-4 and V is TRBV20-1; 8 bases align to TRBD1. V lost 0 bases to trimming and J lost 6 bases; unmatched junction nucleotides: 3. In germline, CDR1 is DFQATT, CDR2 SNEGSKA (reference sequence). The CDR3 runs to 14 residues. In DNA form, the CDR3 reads TGCAGTGCTAGAGAGGACAGGGAGGATGAAAAACTGTTTTTT. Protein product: CSAREDREDEKLFF.

The DNA of the CDR3 is TGTGCCAGCACCAAAACAGGGGGGGACACTGAAGCTTTCTTT. Translated, it gives CASTKTGGDTEAFF. The chain employs TRBV12-3 or TRBV12-4 and TRBJ1-1, with 8 bases identical to TRBD1. J lost 3 bases, V lost 7 bases, and 7 bases had no gene match. The CDR3 has 14 residues.

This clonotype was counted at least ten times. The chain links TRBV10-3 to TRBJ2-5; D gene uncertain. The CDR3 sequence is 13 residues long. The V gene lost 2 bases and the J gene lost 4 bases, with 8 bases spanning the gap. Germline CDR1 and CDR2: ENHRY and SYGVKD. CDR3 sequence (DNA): TGTGCCATCAGTGAGGGGAAGGGAGAGACCCAGTACTTC. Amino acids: CAISEGKGETQYF.

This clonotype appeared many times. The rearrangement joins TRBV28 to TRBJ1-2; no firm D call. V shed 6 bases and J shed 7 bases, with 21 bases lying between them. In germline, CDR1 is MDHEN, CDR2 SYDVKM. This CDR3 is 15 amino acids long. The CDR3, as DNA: TGTGCCAGCAGGTCCCGATCCGGGAGGATGGGTGGCTACACCTTC. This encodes CASRSRSGRMGGYTF.

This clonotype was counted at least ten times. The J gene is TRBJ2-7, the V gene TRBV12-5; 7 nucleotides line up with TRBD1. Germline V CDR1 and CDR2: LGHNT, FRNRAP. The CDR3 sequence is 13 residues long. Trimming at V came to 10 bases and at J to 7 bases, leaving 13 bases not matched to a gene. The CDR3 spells CATLGQWTDEQYF. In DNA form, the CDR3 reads TGTGCTACGTTGGGACAGTGGACTGATGAGCAGTACTTC.

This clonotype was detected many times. In nucleotides, the CDR3 is TGTGCCAGCAGTCCCTCCCTCGGGGGAGGGTTACTGTTTTTT. Protein product: CASSPSLGGGLLFF. The J gene is TRBJ1-4, the V gene TRBV28; D is possibly TRBD1 (5 bases). CDR3 length: 14 residues. In germline, CDR1 is MDHEN, CDR2 SYDVKM. Between the trimmed V and J ends, which lost 5 bases and 13 bases, there was a span of 20 bases.

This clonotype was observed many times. The DNA for the CDR3 is TGTGCCAGCAGTTCAGGACTAGCGGGGGTGTATAGGGAAGAGACCCAGTACTTC. Its protein is CASSSGLAGVYREETQYF. This sequence joins TRBV6-5 and TRBJ2-5, with 13 positions matching TRBD2. Looked up from germline, CDR1 is MNHEY and CDR2 is SVGAGI. V lost 4 bases to trimming and J lost 3 bases; unmatched junction nucleotides: 11. This CDR3 is built from 18 residues.

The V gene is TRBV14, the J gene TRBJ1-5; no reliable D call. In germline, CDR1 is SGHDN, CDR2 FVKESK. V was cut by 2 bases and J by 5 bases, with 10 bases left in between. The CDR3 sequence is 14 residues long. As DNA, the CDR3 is TGTGCCAGCAGCCAATCTACTTCTGATCAGCCCCAGCATTTT. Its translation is CASSQSTSDQPQHF.

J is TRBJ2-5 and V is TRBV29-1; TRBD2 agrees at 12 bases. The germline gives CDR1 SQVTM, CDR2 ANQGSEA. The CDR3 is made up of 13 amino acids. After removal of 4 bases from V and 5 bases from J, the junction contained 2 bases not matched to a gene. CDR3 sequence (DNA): TGCAGCGTTGCAGGACTAGCGGGGGAGACCCAGTACTTC. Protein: CSVAGLAGETQYF.

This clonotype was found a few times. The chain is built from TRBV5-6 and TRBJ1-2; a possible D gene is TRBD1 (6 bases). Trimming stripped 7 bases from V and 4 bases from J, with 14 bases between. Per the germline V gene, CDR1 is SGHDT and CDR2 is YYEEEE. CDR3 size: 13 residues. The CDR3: CASALPGAYGYTF. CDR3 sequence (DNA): TGTGCCAGCGCCCTCCCAGGGGCCTATGGCTACACCTTC.

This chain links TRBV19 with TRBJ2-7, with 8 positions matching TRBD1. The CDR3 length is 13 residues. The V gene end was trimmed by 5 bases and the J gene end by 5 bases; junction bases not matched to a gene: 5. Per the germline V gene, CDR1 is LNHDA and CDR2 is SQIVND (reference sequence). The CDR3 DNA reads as TGTGCCAGTAGTTGGGACAGGAGCGACGAGCAGTACTTC. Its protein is CASSWDRSDEQYF.

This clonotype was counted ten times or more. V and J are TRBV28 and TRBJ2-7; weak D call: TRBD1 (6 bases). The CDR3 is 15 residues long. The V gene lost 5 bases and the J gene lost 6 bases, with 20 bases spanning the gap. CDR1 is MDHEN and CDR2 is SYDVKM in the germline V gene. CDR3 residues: CASSITGQLRPEQYF. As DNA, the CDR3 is TGTGCCAGCAGTATAACGGGACAACTTCGGCCCGAGCAGTACTTC.

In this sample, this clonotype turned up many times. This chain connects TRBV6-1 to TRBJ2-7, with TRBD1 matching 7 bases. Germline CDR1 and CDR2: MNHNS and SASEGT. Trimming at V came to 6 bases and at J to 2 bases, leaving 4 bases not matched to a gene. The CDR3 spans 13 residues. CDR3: CASSPGTAYEQYF. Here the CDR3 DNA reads TGTGCCAGCAGCCCGGGGACAGCCTACGAGCAGTACTTC.

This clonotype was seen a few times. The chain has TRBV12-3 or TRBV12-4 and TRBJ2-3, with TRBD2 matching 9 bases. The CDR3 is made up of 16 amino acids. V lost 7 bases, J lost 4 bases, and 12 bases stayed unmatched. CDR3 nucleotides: TGTGCCAGCACGCCCGGGCGGGGGGGCCGACCAGATACGCAGTATTTT. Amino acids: CASTPGRGGRPDTQYF.

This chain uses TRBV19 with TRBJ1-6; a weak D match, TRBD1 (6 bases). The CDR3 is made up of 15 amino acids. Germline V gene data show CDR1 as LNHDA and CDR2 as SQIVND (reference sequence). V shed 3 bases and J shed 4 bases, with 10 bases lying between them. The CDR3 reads CASSMEDRYNSPLHF. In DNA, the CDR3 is TGTGCCAGTAGTATGGAGGACAGATATAATTCACCCCTCCACTTT.

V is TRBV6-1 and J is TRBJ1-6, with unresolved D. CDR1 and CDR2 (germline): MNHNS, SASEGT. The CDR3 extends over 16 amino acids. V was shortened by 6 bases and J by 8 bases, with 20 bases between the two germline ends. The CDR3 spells CASSQDKGLADSPLHF. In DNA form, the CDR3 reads TGTGCCAGCAGCCAAGATAAGGGTCTGGCCGATTCACCCCTCCACTTT.

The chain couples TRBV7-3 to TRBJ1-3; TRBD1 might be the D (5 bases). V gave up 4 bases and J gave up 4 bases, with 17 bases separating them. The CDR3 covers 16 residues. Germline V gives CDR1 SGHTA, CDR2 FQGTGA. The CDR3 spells CASSSTPGTAGNTIYF. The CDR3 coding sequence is TGTGCCAGCAGCTCCACCCCCGGGACGGCAGGAAACACCATATATTTT.

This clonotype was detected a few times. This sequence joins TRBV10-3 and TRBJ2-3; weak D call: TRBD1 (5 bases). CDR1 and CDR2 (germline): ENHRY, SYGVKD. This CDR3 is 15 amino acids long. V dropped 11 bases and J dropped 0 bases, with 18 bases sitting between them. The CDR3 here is CASLLGDSSTDTQYF. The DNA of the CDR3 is TGTGCCTCCCTCTTGGGTGACAGCAGCACAGATACGCAGTATTTT.

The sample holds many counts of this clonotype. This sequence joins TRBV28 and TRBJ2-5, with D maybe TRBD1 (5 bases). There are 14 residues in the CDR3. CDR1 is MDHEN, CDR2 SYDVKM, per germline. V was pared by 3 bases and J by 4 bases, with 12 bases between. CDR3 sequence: CASSLAGLRETQYF. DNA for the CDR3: TGTGCCAGCAGTTTGGCAGGGCTTCGAGAGACCCAGTACTTC.

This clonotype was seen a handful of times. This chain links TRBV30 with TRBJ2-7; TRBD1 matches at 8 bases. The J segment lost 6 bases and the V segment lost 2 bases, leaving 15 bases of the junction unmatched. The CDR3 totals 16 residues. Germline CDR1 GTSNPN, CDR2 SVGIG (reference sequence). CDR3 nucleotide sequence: TGTGCCTGGAGTCCCTACTCGGGGACAGGTGCAACCGAGCAGTACTTC. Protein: CAWSPYSGTGATEQYF.